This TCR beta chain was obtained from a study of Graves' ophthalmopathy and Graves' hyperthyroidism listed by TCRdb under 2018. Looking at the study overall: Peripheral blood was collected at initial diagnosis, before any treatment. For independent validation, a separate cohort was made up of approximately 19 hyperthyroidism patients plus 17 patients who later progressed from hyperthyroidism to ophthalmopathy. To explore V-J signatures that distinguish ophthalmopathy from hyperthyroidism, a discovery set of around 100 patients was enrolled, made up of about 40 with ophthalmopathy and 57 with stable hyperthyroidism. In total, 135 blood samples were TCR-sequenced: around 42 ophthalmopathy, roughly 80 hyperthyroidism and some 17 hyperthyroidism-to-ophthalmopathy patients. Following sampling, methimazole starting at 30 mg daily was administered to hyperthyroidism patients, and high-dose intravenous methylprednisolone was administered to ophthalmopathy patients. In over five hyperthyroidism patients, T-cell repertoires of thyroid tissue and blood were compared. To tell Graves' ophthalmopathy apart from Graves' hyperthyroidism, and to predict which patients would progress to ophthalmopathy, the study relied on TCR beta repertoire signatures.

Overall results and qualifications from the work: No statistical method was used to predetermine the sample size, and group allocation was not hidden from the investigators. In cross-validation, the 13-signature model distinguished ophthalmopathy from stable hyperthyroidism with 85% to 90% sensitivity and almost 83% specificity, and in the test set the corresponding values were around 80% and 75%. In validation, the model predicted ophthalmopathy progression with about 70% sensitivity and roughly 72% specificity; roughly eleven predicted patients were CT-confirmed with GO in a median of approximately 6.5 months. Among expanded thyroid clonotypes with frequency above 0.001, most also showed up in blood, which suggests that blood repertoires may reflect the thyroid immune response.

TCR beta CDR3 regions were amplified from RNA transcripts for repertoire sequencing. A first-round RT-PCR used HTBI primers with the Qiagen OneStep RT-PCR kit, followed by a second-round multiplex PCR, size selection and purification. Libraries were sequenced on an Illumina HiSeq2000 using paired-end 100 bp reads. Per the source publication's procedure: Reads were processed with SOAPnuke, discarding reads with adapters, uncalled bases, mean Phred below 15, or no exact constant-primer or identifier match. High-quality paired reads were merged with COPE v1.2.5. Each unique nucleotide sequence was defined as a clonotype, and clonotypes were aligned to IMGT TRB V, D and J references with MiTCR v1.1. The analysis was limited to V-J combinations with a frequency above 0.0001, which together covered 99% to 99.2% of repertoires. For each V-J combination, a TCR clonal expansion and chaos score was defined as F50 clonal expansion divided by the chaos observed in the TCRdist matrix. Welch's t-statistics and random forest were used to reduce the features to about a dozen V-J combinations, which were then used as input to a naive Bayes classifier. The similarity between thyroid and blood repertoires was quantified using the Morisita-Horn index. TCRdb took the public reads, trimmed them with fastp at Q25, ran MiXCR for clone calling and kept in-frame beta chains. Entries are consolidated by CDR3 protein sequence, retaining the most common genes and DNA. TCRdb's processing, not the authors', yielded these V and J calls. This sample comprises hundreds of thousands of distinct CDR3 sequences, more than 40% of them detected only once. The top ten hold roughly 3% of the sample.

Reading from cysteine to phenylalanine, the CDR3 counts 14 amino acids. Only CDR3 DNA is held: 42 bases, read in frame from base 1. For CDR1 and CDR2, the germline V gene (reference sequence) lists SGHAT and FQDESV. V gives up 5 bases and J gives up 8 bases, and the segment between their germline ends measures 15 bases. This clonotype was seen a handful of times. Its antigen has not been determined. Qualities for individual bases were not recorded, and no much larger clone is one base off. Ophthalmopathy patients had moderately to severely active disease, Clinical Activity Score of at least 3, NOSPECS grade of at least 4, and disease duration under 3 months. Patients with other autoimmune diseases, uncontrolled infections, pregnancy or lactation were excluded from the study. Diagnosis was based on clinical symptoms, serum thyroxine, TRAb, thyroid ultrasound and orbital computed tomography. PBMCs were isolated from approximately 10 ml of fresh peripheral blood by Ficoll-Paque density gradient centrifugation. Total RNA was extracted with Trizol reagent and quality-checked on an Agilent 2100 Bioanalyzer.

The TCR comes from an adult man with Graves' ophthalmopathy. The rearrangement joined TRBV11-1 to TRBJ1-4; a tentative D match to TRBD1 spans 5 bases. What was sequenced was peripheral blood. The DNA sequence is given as TGTGCCAGCAGCCCCGGGACCGAGGGCGAAAAACTGTTTTTT. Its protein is CASSPGTEGEKLFF.